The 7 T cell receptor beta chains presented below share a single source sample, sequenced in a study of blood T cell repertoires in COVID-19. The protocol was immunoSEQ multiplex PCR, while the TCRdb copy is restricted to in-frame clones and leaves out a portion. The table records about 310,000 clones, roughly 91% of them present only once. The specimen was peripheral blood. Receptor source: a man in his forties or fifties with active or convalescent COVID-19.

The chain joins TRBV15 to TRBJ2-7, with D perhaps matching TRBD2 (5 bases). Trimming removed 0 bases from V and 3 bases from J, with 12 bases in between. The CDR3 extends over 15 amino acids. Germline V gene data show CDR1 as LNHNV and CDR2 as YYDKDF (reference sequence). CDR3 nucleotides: TGTGCCACCAGCAGAGATCGGGGAGACAACTACGAGCAGTACTTC. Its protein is CATSRDRGDNYEQYF.

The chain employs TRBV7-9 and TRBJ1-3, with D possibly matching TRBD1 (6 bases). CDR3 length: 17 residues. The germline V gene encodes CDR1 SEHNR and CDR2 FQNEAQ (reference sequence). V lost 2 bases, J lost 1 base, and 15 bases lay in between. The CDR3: CASSLTARGNSGNTIYF. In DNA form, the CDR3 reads TGTGCCAGCAGCTTAACTGCCAGGGGAAATTCTGGAAACACCATATATTTT.

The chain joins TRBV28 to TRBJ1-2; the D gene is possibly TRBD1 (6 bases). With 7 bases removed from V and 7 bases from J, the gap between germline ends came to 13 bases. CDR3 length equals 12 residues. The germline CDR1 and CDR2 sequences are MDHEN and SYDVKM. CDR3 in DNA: TGTGCCAGCATATCTAGGGGGAGTGGCTACACCTTC. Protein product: CASISRGSGYTF.

As DNA, the CDR3 is TGTGCCACGGCCGGGACTAGCGGACGTTTGGATACGCAGTATTTT. This translates into CATAGTSGRLDTQYF. V usage is TRBV28 and J usage is TRBJ2-3, with TRBD2 matching over 11 bases. CDR1 MDHEN and CDR2 SYDVKM come from the germline V gene. After removal of 10 bases from V and 6 bases from J, the junction contained 12 bases not matched to a gene. The CDR3 spans 15 residues.

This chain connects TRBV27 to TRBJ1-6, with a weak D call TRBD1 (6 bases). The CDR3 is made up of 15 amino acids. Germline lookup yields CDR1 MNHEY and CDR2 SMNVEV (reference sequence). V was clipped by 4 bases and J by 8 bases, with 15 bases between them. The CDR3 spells CASSSRGARYSPLHF. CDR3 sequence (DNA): TGTGCCAGCAGTTCCCGGGGGGCGAGATATTCACCCCTCCACTTT.

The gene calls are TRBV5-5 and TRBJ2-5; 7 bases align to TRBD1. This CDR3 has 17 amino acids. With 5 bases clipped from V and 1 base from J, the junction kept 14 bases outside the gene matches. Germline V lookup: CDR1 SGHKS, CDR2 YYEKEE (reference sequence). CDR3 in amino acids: CASRQTNRGEIQETQYF. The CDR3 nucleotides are TGTGCCAGCAGACAAACTAACAGGGGAGAGATCCAAGAGACCCAGTACTTC.

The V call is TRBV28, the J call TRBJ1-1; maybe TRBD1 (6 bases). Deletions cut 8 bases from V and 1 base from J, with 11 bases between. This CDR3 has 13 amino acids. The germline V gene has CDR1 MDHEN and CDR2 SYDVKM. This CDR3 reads CASGRGQNTEAFF. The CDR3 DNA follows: TGTGCCAGCGGCAGGGGACAGAACACTGAAGCTTTCTTT. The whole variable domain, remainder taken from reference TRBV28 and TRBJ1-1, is DVKVTQSSRYLVKRTGEKVFLECVQDMDHENMFWYRQDPGLGLRLIYFSYDVKMKEKGDIPEGYSVSREKKERFSLILESASTNQTSMYLCASGRGQNTEAFFGQGTRLTVV.